Following are 11 T cell receptor beta chains from one sample sequenced in a study of shared clonotypes between healthy human individuals. It was CD45RO-negative cells, positively selected for CCR7, that made up naive CD8 cells, with terminally differentiated effector memory CD45RA+ cells excluded. Profiling relied on immunoSEQ multiplex PCR, and the TCRdb table lists in-frame clones only, not all of them. The profile covers about 2.1 million clones, with approximately 94% appearing a single time and about 1.8% taken by the ten largest. Sequences were obtained from naive CD8+ T cells from PBMCs. The receptors come from a man aged 18 to 29 in good health. Some clones in this sample may be carry-over from other donors' samples.

This CDR3 reads CASSEDRNSPLHF. The CDR3 DNA is TGCGCCAGCAGTGAAGATCGTAATTCACCCCTCCACTTT. This rearrangement joins TRBV10-2 to TRBJ1-6, with D hard to call. The CDR3 loop spans 13 amino acids. V lost 3 bases to trimming and J lost 6 bases, with 6 bases between them. Germline loops: CDR1 WSHSY, CDR2 SAAADI.

This chain uses TRBV6-4 with TRBJ2-7, with TRBD2 matching 10 bases. V dropped 0 bases and J dropped 2; count of bases not matched to a gene: 4. Germline-derived CDR1 and CDR2 are MRHNA and SNTAGT. The CDR3 loop spans 16 amino acids. The CDR3 coding sequence is TGTGCCAGCAGTGACTCGCTAGCGGGAGCGCCCTACGAGCAGTACTTC. Encoded protein: CASSDSLAGAPYEQYF.

The chain links TRBV28 to TRBJ1-2; 8 positions agree with TRBD1. V was clipped by 3 bases and J by 4 bases; unmatched bases: 10. Germline V gene lookup returns CDR1 MDHEN and CDR2 SYDVKM. This CDR3 has 16 amino acids. The chain's CDR3 is CASSLMGETGAYGYTF. In DNA, the CDR3 is TGTGCCAGCAGTTTGATGGGGGAGACAGGGGCCTATGGCTACACCTTC.

The chain carries TRBV4-1 and TRBJ2-5, with 9 nucleotides matching TRBD1. Germline loops: CDR1 MGHRA, CDR2 YSYEKL. J gave up 1 base and V 1 base, and 7 bases lay outside the gene matches. The CDR3 has 17 residues. As DNA, the CDR3 is TGCGCCAGCAGCCAAGCCCCGGGACAGGGCTTCCAAGAGACCCAGTACTTC. Encoded protein: CASSQAPGQGFQETQYF.

The V and J genes are TRBV9 and TRBJ2-4; 7 bases map to TRBD1. The CDR3 runs to 15 residues. V trimming: 5 bases; J trimming: 2 bases; junction bases outside the gene matches: 7. Germline V gene data show CDR1 as SGDLS and CDR2 as YYNGEE. The CDR3 sequence: CASSDGQDPKNIQYF. Here the CDR3 DNA reads TGTGCCAGCAGTGATGGACAGGACCCCAAAAACATTCAGTACTTC.

The chain uses TRBV10-3 and TRBJ2-7; TRBD1 matches 8 bases. The germline CDR1 and CDR2 sequences are ENHRY and SYGVKD. The junction had 5 bases not matched to a gene; V was cut back by 4 bases and J by 3 bases. This CDR3 has 14 residues. DNA of the CDR3: TGTGCCATCAGTGCGGGACAGGAAATCTACGAGCAGTACTTC. Amino acid sequence: CAISAGQEIYEQYF.

This clone appeared once. In the same sample, other DNA sequences code for this CDR3. V usage is TRBV19 and J usage is TRBJ1-5, with no clear D. Germline values: CDR1 LNHDA, CDR2 SQIVND (reference sequence). Between the trimmed V and J ends, which lost 1 base and 0 bases, there was a span of 7 bases. The CDR3 sequence is 15 residues long. CDR3 region: CASSIGRYSNQPQHF. In DNA form, the CDR3 reads TGTGCCAGTAGTATAGGGAGGTATAGCAATCAGCCCCAGCATTTT.

J is TRBJ1-5 and V is TRBV27, with D perhaps TRBD1 (5 bases). The CDR3 is made up of 15 amino acids. Germline CDR1 reads MNHEY; CDR2 reads SMNVEV (reference sequence). Trimming stripped 3 bases from V and 5 bases from J, with 14 bases between. The CDR3 reads CASSFGTGLHQPQHF. The CDR3 DNA sequence: TGTGCCAGCAGTTTCGGGACGGGGTTACATCAGCCCCAGCATTTT.

The V call is TRBV30, the J call TRBJ2-7, with D perhaps TRBD1 (5 bases). V was pared by 4 bases and J by 8 bases, with 12 bases between. The V gene's germline CDR1 is GTSNPN and CDR2 SVGIG (reference sequence). The CDR3 is made up of 11 amino acids. The DNA for the CDR3 is TGTGCCTGGATGAAGGGGTGGCAGCAGTACTTC. Translating it yields CAWMKGWQQYF.

V and J are TRBV27 and TRBJ2-1; TRBD1 matches at 8 bases. V dropped 5 bases and J dropped 9; count of bases not matched to a gene: 6. CDR1 is MNHEY and CDR2 is SMNVEV in the germline V gene (reference sequence). The CDR3 sequence is 13 residues long. CDR3: CASSITGGGEQFF. The CDR3, as DNA: TGTGCCAGCAGTATCACAGGGGGAGGTGAGCAGTTCTTC.

About this clone: This sample also contains other DNA sequences that code for the same CDR3. The CDR3 DNA sequence: TGCGCCAGCAGCCAAGGGAGGAACACCGGGGAGCTGTTTTTT. It translates to CASSQGRNTGELFF. V and J are TRBV4-3 and TRBJ2-2, with unresolved D. Germline V CDR1 and CDR2: LGHNA, YSLEER. The CDR3 length is 14 residues. Trimming left V 1 base short and J 1 base short, with 4 bases between.